The rows below give T cell receptor beta chains drawn from one sample of a study of cytomegalovirus exposure and HLA in healthy donors. TCRdb's table, derived via immunoSEQ multiplex PCR, lists solely in-frame clones and lacks some. The profile shows tens of thousands of clones, about three quarters of them singletons. Sequencing used PBMCs. The source of these receptors is a young woman in good health and CMV-seronegative. CDR3s include the opening cysteine and the closing phenylalanine or tryptophan. The order of the fields is CDR3 DNA, CDR3 protein, V gene, D gene, clone size, J gene. D genes are given only for firm matches. The listing skips clone size in some rows; elsewhere it reads once, few, many or a size class.

DNA: TGTGCCAGCTCCTTCGCGACAGGGTCGGCCGAGCAGTACTTC
CDR3: CASSFATGSAEQYF
V: TRBV18
D: TRBD1
size: .
J: TRBJ2-7

DNA: TGTGCCAGCAGGGGGAGGGAAAAACTGTTTTTT
CDR3: CASRGREKLFF
V: TRBV6-5
D: .
size: .
J: TRBJ1-4

DNA: TGCGCCAGCAGCCTCCACATAGGACAGGGTGGAGAGACCCAGTACTTC
CDR3: CASSLHIGQGGETQYF
V: TRBV4-1
D: TRBD1
size: .
J: TRBJ2-5

DNA: TGCAGCGTTGAAGACAGGGTACTCGCTAACTATGGCTACACCTTC
CDR3: CSVEDRVLANYGYTF
V: TRBV29-1
D: .
size: .
J: TRBJ1-2

DNA: TGTGCCTGGAGTGTCCCTACTAGCGGAACCTACAATGAGCAGTTCTTC
CDR3: CAWSVPTSGTYNEQFF
V: TRBV30
D: TRBD2
size: .
J: TRBJ2-1

DNA: TGTGCCAGCAGCCAGATTGGACAGGGGAGGGAGACCCAGTACTTC
CDR3: CASSQIGQGRETQYF
V: TRBV5-4
D: TRBD1
size: .
J: TRBJ2-5

DNA: TGTGCCAGCAGCCAAGGGTCAGGGCCCTCCTATGGCTACACCTTC
CDR3: CASSQGSGPSYGYTF
V: TRBV4-2
D: .
size: .
J: TRBJ1-2

DNA: TGTGCCAGCAGTTTACTAGGCAATCAGCCCCAGCATTTT
CDR3: CASSLLGNQPQHF
V: TRBV27
D: .
size: .
J: TRBJ1-5

DNA: TGCAGCGTTGAGGAGGCAAGGTGGAAAGAGACCCAGTACTTC
CDR3: CSVEEARWKETQYF
V: TRBV29-1
D: .
size: .
J: TRBJ2-5

DNA: TGCAGCGTTGTCGGAGATACGCAGTATTTT
CDR3: CSVVGDTQYF
V: TRBV29-1
D: .
size: .
J: TRBJ2-3

DNA: TGTGCCAGCTCACATGACCGGGACAGGCACTATGGCTACACCTTC
CDR3: CASSHDRDRHYGYTF
V: TRBV18
D: TRBD1
size: .
J: TRBJ1-2

DNA: TGTGCCAGCCATGGAGGAGGGCGAACTGAAGCTTTCTTT
CDR3: CASHGGGRTEAFF
V: TRBV28
D: .
size: .
J: TRBJ1-1

DNA: TGTGCCAGCAGCATTAGCGGGGGAGCTCTGTCCCACGAGCAGTACTTC
CDR3: CASSISGGALSHEQYF
V: TRBV7-9
D: TRBD2
size: .
J: TRBJ2-7

DNA: TGTGCCTGGGGGGACTATTGGAATGAGCAGTTCTTC
CDR3: CAWGDYWNEQFF
V: TRBV30
D: TRBD2
size: .
J: TRBJ2-1

DNA: TGTGCCAGCAGCTTTCGGACTAGCGGGGGGAACGAGCAGTACTTC
CDR3: CASSFRTSGGNEQYF
V: TRBV7-9
D: TRBD2
size: .
J: TRBJ2-7

DNA: TGTGCCTGGAGCACCGGACAGGGGGGCGGTCAGCCCCAGCATTTT
CDR3: CAWSTGQGGGQPQHF
V: TRBV30
D: TRBD1
size: .
J: TRBJ1-5

DNA: TGTGCCAGCACCCAGGGGTTGAACACTGAAGCTTTCTTT
CDR3: CASTQGLNTEAFF
V: TRBV7-2
D: .
size: .
J: TRBJ1-1

DNA: TGTGCTAGTGGTCTAGGGACTAGCAATGAGCAGTTCTTC
CDR3: CASGLGTSNEQFF
V: TRBV12-5
D: TRBD2
size: .
J: TRBJ2-1

DNA: TGTGCCAGCTGTCGCACGAGACTGAACGAGCAGTACTTC
CDR3: CASCRTRLNEQYF
V: TRBV6-1
D: .
size: few
J: TRBJ2-7

DNA: TGTGCCAGCAGCGTAGCTACAGGGGGCTCTGGCTACACCTTC
CDR3: CASSVATGGSGYTF
V: TRBV9
D: TRBD1
size: .
J: TRBJ1-2

DNA: TGTGCCAGCAGCGAGAGGGCGATCGCCGGGGAGCTGTTTTTT
CDR3: CASSERAIAGELFF
V: TRBV7-9
D: .
size: .
J: TRBJ2-2

DNA: TGTGCCAGCAGCTTGGCAGGGCAGTACTATGGCTACACCTTC
CDR3: CASSLAGQYYGYTF
V: TRBV5-4
D: .
size: .
J: TRBJ1-2

DNA: TGCGCCAGCACCGACCGGGGGGGCGGGGAGACCCAGTACTTC
CDR3: CASTDRGGGETQYF
V: TRBV5-1
D: TRBD2
size: few
J: TRBJ2-5

DNA: TGTGCCAGTGGCGGGGCTGCGAATGGCTACACCTTC
CDR3: CASGGAANGYTF
V: TRBV19
D: .
size: few
J: TRBJ1-2

DNA: TGTGCCAGCAGCCCAGGGACAGGGGCTAGCTCCTACAATGAGCAGTTCTTC
CDR3: CASSPGTGASSYNEQFF
V: TRBV7-2
D: TRBD1
size: few
J: TRBJ2-1

DNA: TGTGCCAGCAGCTTTAGCCCAGTGAGCACAGATACGCAGTATTTT
CDR3: CASSFSPVSTDTQYF
V: TRBV7-2
D: .
size: few
J: TRBJ2-3

DNA: TGTGCCTGGAGTATCAACCTAGGAAGCACAGATACGCAGTATTTT
CDR3: CAWSINLGSTDTQYF
V: TRBV30
D: .
size: once
J: TRBJ2-3

DNA: TGTGCCAGTAGTTGGGCCGAAACCTACGAGCAGTACTTC
CDR3: CASSWAETYEQYF
V: TRBV19
D: .
size: few
J: TRBJ2-7

DNA: TGTGCCAGCAGCTTACGGAGGGAAAGCAATCAGCCCCAGCATTTT
CDR3: CASSLRRESNQPQHF
V: TRBV7-8
D: .
size: .
J: TRBJ1-5

DNA: TGTGCCAGCAGCAGGAACACTGAAGCTTTCTTT
CDR3: CASSRNTEAFF
V: TRBV6-5
D: .
size: .
J: TRBJ1-1

DNA: TGTGCCAGTAGCCTGACGGGGGGCCAGCCCCAGCATTTT
CDR3: CASSLTGGQPQHF
V: TRBV19
D: .
size: .
J: TRBJ1-5

DNA: TGCGCCAGCAGCCCGCGTCATGACTCTGGGGCCAACGTCCTGACTTTC
CDR3: CASSPRHDSGANVLTF
V: TRBV5-1
D: .
size: .
J: TRBJ2-6

DNA: TGTGCCAGCAGCTTGACTAGCGGGGGCCCTCAAAGGGAGCTGTTTTTT
CDR3: CASSLTSGGPQRELFF
V: TRBV5-4
D: TRBD2
size: .
J: TRBJ2-2

DNA: TGTGCCTGGAGTTCGGCAGGGTCCTACGAGCAGTACTTC
CDR3: CAWSSAGSYEQYF
V: TRBV30
D: .
size: .
J: TRBJ2-7

DNA: TGTGCCAGCTCACCACCGAACGGTGCGGGAAATCAGCCCCAGCATTTT
CDR3: CASSPPNGAGNQPQHF
V: TRBV18
D: .
size: .
J: TRBJ1-5

DNA: TGTGCCAGCAGCTACGAGAGGGTCTACGAGCAGTACTTC
CDR3: CASSYERVYEQYF
V: TRBV5-4
D: .
size: .
J: TRBJ2-7

DNA: TGTGCCAGTAGTCCTACCGGGACAGACTACAATGAGCAGTTCTTC
CDR3: CASSPTGTDYNEQFF
V: TRBV19
D: TRBD1
size: few
J: TRBJ2-1

DNA: TGTGCCAGCAGTTACCCGAATTTGACACTCTCTAGCACAGATACGCAGTATTTT
CDR3: CASSYPNLTLSSTDTQYF
V: TRBV6-7
D: .
size: many
J: TRBJ2-3

DNA: TGTGCCAGTAGTACGTCCCGGGACAGGGCCGAAGCTTTCTTT
CDR3: CASSTSRDRAEAFF
V: TRBV19
D: TRBD1
size: .
J: TRBJ1-1

DNA: TGTGCCAGCAGCTCCCTCCGGGACTGGGGAGGGAACACTGAAGCTTTCTTT
CDR3: CASSSLRDWGGNTEAFF
V: TRBV7-9
D: .
size: .
J: TRBJ1-1

DNA: TGTGCCAGCACCATTGCAGGACTAACAAGCACAGATACGCAGTATTTT
CDR3: CASTIAGLTSTDTQYF
V: TRBV7-8
D: .
size: .
J: TRBJ2-3

DNA: TGCAGCGTCCTGATAATCAGGGGGGACACTGAAGCTTTCTTT
CDR3: CSVLIIRGDTEAFF
V: TRBV29-1
D: TRBD1
size: many
J: TRBJ1-1

DNA: TGTGCCTGGAGCGGATGGAGGTCTTCCCGGGAGGGAAATTCACCCCTCCACTTT
CDR3: CAWSGWRSSREGNSPLHF
V: TRBV30
D: .
size: .
J: TRBJ1-6

DNA: TGTGCCATCAGCCCGGGGAACACTGAAGCTTTCTTT
CDR3: CAISPGNTEAFF
V: TRBV10-3
D: .
size: .
J: TRBJ1-1

DNA: TGTGCCACCCTCTCTGGGGCCAACGTCCTGACTTTC
CDR3: CATLSGANVLTF
V: TRBV10-3
D: .
size: .
J: TRBJ2-6

DNA: TGTGCCAGCAGTCAGGTCCCGGGGGTGGTTAAGGGCTACACCTTC
CDR3: CASSQVPGVVKGYTF
V: TRBV28
D: .
size: .
J: TRBJ1-2

DNA: TGTGCCAGCAGTTTAGAGGCGACAGGGAGAGGCTACACCTTC
CDR3: CASSLEATGRGYTF
V: TRBV28
D: TRBD1
size: .
J: TRBJ1-2

DNA: TGTGCCTCCTCGCGGGGTCGGAACACTGAAGCTTTCTTT
CDR3: CASSRGRNTEAFF
V: TRBV15
D: .
size: .
J: TRBJ1-1

DNA: TGTGCCAGCAGTCGACAGGGGGCAGGAAACACCATATATTTT
CDR3: CASSRQGAGNTIYF
V: TRBV6-5
D: TRBD1
size: few
J: TRBJ1-3

DNA: TGTGCCAGCAGTGACTGGGACAGGGCACGAAACACCATATATTTT
CDR3: CASSDWDRARNTIYF
V: TRBV6-1
D: TRBD1
size: few
J: TRBJ1-3

DNA: TGTGCCAGCAGCTTACGACAGGGTGGCCAGCCCCAGCATTTT
CDR3: CASSLRQGGQPQHF
V: TRBV7-6
D: TRBD1
size: .
J: TRBJ1-5

DNA: TGTGCCAGCAGCTTTACAGGGCCTGAAAAACTGTTTTTT
CDR3: CASSFTGPEKLFF
V: TRBV5-8
D: .
size: many
J: TRBJ1-4

DNA: TGCAGCGTTGCAGGACAGGGGAACACTGAAGCTTTCTTT
CDR3: CSVAGQGNTEAFF
V: TRBV29-1
D: TRBD1
size: few
J: TRBJ1-1

DNA: TGTGCCAGCAGCCCCTCGGCGGGACAGGGAGACAATGAGCAGTTCTTC
CDR3: CASSPSAGQGDNEQFF
V: TRBV5-4
D: TRBD1
size: .
J: TRBJ2-1

DNA: TGCAGCGTTGAGAGGGACAGGGGTCATGGCTACACCTTC
CDR3: CSVERDRGHGYTF
V: TRBV29-1
D: TRBD1
size: few
J: TRBJ1-2

DNA: TGTGCCAGCAGCTCGAACAGCGGGAGCACAGATACGCAGTATTTT
CDR3: CASSSNSGSTDTQYF
V: TRBV11-2
D: .
size: .
J: TRBJ2-3

DNA: TGTGCCAGCAGCTTAGCGAGCGGGGCTGCTGGGGAGCTGTTTTTT
CDR3: CASSLASGAAGELFF
V: TRBV7-2
D: TRBD2
size: .
J: TRBJ2-2